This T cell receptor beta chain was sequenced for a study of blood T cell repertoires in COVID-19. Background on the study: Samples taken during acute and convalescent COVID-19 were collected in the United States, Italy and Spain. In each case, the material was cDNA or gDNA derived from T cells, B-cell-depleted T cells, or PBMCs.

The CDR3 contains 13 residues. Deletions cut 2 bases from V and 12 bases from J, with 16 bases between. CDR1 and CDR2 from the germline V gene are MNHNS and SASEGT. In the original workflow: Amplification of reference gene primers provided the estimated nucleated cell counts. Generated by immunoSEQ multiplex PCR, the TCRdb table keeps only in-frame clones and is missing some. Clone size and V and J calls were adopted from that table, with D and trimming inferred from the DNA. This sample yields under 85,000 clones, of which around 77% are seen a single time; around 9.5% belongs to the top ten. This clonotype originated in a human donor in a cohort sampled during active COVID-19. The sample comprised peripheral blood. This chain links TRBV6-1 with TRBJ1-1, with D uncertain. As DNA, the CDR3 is TGTGCCAGCAGTGAAATCGTGAACTCTCGCCCTTTCTTT. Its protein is CASSEIVNSRPFF.